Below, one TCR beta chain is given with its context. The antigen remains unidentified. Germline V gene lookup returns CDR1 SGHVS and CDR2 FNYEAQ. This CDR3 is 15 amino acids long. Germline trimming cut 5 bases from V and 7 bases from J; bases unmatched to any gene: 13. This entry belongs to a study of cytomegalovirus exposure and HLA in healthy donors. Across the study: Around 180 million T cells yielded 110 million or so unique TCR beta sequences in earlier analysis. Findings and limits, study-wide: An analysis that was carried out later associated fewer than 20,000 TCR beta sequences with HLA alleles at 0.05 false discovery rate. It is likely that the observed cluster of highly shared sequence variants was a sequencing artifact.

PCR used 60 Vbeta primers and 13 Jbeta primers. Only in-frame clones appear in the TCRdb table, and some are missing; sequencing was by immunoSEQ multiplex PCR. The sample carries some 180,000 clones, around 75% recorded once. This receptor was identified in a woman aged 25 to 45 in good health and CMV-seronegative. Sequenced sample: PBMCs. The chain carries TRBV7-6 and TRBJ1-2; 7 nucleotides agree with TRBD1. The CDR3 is CASSALKGALRGYTF. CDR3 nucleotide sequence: TGTGCCAGCAGCGCACTCAAGGGGGCCCTCCGTGGCTACACCTTC. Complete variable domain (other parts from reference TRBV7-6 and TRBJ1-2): GAGVSQSPRYKVTKRGQDVALRCDPISGHVSLYWYRQALGQGPEFLTYFNYEAQQDKSGLPNDRFSAERPEGSISTLTIQRTEQRDSAMYRCASSALKGALRGYTFGSGTRLTVV.